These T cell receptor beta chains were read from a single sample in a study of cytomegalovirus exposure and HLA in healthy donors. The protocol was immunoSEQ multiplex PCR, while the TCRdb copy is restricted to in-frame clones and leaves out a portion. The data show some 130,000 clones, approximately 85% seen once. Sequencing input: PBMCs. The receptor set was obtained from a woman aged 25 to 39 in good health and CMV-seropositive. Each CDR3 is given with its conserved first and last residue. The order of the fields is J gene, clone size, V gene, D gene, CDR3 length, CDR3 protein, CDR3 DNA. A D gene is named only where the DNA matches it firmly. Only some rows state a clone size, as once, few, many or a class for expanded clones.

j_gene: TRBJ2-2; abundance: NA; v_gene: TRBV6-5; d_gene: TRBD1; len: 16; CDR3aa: CASSSPGTGETGELFF; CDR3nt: TGTGCCAGCAGTTCCCCTGGGACAGGGGAGACCGGGGAGCTGTTTTTT
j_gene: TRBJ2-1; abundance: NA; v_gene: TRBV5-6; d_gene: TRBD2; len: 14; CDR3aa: CASSAGLAVHEQFF; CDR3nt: TGTGCCAGCAGCGCGGGACTAGCGGTCCATGAGCAGTTCTTC
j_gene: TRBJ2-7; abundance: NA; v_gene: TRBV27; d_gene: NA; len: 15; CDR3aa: CASSLSSSVSAEQYF; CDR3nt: TGTGCCAGCAGTTTAAGTAGTAGCGTATCGGCCGAGCAGTACTTC
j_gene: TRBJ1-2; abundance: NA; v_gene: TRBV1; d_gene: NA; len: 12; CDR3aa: CTRYRRNYGYTF; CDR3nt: TGCACCCGTTATAGGAGAAACTATGGCTACACCTTC
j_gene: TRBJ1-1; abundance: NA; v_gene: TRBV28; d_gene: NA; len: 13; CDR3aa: CASRIDRSTEAFF; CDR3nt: TGTGCCAGCCGTATTGACAGGAGCACTGAAGCTTTCTTT
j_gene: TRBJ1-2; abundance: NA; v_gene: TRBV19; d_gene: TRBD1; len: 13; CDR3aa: CASGDRGRRGYTF; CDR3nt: TGTGCCAGTGGGGACAGGGGAAGACGAGGCTACACCTTC
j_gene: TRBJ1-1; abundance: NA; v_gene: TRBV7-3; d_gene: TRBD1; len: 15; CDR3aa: CASSPTGQGATEAFF; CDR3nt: TGTGCCAGCAGCCCCACGGGACAGGGGGCCACTGAAGCTTTCTTT
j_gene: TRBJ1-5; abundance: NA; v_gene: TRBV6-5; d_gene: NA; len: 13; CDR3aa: CASRQGSNQPQHF; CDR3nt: TGTGCCAGCAGACAGGGAAGCAATCAGCCCCAGCATTTT
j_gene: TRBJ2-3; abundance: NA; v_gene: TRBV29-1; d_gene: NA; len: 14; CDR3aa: CSVEGGEGTDTQYF; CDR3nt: TGCAGCGTTGAAGGAGGAGAGGGCACAGATACGCAGTATTTT
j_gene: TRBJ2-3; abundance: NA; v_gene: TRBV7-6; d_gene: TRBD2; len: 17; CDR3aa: CASSLEESGRGTDTQYF; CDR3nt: TGTGCCAGCAGCTTAGAGGAGAGCGGGAGGGGCACAGATACGCAGTATTTT
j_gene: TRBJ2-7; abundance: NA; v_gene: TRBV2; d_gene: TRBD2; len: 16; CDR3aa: CASSERETSVSYEQYF; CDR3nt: TGTGCCAGCAGTGAGAGGGAGACTAGCGTCTCCTACGAGCAGTACTTC
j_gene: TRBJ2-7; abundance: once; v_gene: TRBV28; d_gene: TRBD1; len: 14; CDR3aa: CASRWAGGSYEQYF; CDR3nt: TGTGCCAGCAGGTGGGCAGGGGGCTCCTACGAGCAGTACTTC
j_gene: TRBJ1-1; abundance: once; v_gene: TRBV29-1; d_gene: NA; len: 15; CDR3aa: CSVGHPGGALSEAFF; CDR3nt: TGCAGCGTGGGACACCCGGGAGGGGCACTCTCTGAAGCTTTCTTT
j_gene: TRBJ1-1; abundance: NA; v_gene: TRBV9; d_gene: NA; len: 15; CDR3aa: CASSVEGGRPTEAFF; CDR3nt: TGTGCCAGCAGCGTAGAGGGGGGGCGCCCCACTGAAGCTTTCTTT
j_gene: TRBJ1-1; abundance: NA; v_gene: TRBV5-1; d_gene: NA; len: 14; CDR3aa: CASSLVGQGTEAFF; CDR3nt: TGCGCCAGCAGCTTGGTCGGGCAGGGAACTGAAGCTTTCTTT
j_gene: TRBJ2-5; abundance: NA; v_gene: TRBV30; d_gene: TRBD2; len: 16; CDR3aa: CAWSGGGAGLGETQYF; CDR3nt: TGTGCCTGGAGTGGCGGGGGGGCTGGGTTGGGAGAGACCCAGTACTTC
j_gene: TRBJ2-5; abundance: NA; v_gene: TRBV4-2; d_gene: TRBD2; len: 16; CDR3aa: CASSPRGAGDGETQYF; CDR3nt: TGTGCCAGCAGCCCCCGTGGAGCGGGGGACGGAGAGACCCAGTACTTC
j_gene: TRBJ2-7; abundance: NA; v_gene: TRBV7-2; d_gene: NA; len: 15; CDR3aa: CASSLAGASSYEQYF; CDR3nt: TGTGCCAGCAGCTTAGCGGGGGCCTCCTCCTACGAGCAGTACTTC
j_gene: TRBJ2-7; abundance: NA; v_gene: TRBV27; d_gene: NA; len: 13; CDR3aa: CASSPERRGEQYF; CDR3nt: TGTGCCAGCAGTCCTGAGAGGCGAGGGGAGCAGTACTTC
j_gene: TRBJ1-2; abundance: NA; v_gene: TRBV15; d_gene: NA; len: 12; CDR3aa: CATSRDSGGYTF; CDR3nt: TGTGCCACCAGCAGAGATAGCGGAGGCTACACCTTC
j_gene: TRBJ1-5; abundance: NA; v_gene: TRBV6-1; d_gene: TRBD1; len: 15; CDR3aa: CASTLTGGGNQPQHF; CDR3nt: TGTGCCAGCACTTTGACAGGGGGCGGCAATCAGCCCCAGCATTTT
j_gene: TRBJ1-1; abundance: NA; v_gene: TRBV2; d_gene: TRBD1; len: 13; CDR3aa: CASSGTGGTEAFF; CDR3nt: TGTGCCAGTTCCGGGACAGGGGGGACTGAAGCTTTCTTT
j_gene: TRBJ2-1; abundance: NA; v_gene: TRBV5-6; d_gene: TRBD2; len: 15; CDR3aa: CASSLRGGTYNEQFF; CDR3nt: TGTGCCAGCAGCTTGCGGGGAGGGACCTACAATGAGCAGTTCTTC
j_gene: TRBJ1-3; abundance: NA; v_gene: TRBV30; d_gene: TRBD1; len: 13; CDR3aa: CAWSGQGLNTIYF; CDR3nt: TGTGCCTGGAGTGGACAGGGCCTAAACACCATATATTTT
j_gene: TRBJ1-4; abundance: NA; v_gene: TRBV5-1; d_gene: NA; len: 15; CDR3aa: CASSLAGMKGEKLFF; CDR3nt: TGCGCCAGCAGCTTGGCGGGGATGAAGGGAGAAAAACTGTTTTTT
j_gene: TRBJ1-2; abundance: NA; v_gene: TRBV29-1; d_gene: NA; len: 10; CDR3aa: CSVFQRDYTF; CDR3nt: TGCAGCGTTTTCCAGAGGGACTACACCTTC
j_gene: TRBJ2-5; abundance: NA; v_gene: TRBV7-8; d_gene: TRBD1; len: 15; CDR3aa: CASSLRQGFQETQYF; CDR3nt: TGTGCCAGCAGCCTCCGACAGGGCTTCCAAGAGACCCAGTACTTC
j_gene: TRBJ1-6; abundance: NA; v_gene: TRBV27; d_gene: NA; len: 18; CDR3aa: CASSSPQDKSSYNSPLHF; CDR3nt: TGTGCCAGCAGTTCGCCTCAGGACAAGAGCTCCTATAATTCACCCCTCCACTTT
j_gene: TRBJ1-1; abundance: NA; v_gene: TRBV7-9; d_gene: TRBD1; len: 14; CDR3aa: CASSSRTGRTEAFF; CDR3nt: TGTGCCAGCAGCTCCCGGACAGGGAGGACTGAAGCTTTCTTT
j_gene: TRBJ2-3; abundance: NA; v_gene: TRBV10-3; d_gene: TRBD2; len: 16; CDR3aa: CAISRLAGTPGDTQYF; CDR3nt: TGTGCCATCAGCCGACTAGCGGGGACCCCCGGGGATACGCAGTATTTT
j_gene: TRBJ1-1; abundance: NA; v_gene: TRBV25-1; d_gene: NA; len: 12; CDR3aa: CASSGGNTEAFF; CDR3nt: TGTGCCAGCAGTGGAGGGAACACTGAAGCTTTCTTT
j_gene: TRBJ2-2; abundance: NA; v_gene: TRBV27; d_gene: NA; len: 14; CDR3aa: CASRVGANTGELFF; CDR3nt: TGTGCCAGCAGGGTGGGGGCTAACACCGGGGAGCTGTTTTTT
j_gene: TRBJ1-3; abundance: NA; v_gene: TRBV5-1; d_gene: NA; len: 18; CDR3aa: CASSLAGSPRSSGNTIYF; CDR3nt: TGCGCCAGCAGCTTGGCCGGAAGCCCTCGGAGCTCTGGAAACACCATATATTTT
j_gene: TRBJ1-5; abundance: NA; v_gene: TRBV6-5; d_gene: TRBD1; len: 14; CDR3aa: CASSPGTVWEAQHF; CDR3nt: TGTGCCAGCAGCCCCGGGACAGTTTGGGAAGCCCAGCATTTT
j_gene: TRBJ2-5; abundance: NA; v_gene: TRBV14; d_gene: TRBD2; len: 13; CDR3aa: CASSRGLGETQYF; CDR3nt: TGTGCCAGCAGCCGCGGACTAGGAGAGACCCAGTACTTC
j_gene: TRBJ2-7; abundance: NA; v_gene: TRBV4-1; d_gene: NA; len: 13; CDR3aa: CASSHYSNYEQYF; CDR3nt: TGCGCCAGCAGCCACTATTCCAACTACGAGCAGTACTTC
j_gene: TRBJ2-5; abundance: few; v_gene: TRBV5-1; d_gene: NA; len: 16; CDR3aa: CASSLASQKAQETQYF; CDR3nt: TGCGCCAGCAGCTTGGCGTCACAGAAGGCCCAAGAGACCCAGTACTTC
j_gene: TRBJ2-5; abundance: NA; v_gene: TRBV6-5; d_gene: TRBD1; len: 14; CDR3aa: CASSFGTGRWEQYF; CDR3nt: TGTGCCAGCAGTTTCGGGACAGGGAGATGGGAGCAGTACTTC
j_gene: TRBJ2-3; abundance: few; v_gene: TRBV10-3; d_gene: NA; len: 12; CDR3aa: CAISPNTDTQYF; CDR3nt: TGTGCCATCAGTCCTAACACAGATACGCAGTATTTT
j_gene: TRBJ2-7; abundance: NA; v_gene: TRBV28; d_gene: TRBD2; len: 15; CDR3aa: CASRPLAGVPYEQYF; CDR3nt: TGTGCCAGCAGACCTCTAGCGGGAGTTCCCTACGAGCAGTACTTC
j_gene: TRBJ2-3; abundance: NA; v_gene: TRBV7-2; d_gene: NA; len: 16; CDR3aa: CASSRLGGANTDTQYF; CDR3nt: TGTGCCAGCAGCCGCCTGGGGGGGGCTAACACAGATACGCAGTATTTT
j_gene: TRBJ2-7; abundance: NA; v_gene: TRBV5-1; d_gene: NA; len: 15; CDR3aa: CASSLLAGGSYEQYF; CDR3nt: TGCGCCAGCAGCTTGTTAGCCGGGGGCTCCTACGAGCAGTACTTC
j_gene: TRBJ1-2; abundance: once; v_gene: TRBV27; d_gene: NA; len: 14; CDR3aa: CASSLGPSNYGYTF; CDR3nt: TGTGCCAGCAGTTTAGGCCCTTCTAACTATGGCTACACCTTC
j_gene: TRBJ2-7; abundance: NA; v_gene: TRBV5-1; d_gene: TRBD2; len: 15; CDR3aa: CASSLDGGGSYEQYF; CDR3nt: TGCGCCAGCAGCTTGGATGGCGGGGGCTCCTACGAGCAGTACTTC